These 5 T cell receptor beta chains originate from one sample sequenced in a study of blood T cell repertoires in COVID-19. Profiling relied on immunoSEQ multiplex PCR, and the TCRdb table lists in-frame clones only, not all of them. The sample has fewer than 350,000 clones; around 86% are singletons. Sequencing input: PBMCs or T cells enriched from blood (not recorded which). These receptors originate from a man aged 55-75 years who had recovered from COVID-19.

The DNA for the CDR3 is TGCGCCAGCAGCTTGGTGGGACAGCCCCCCTACGAGCAGTACTTC. This sequence encodes CASSLVGQPPYEQYF. The V gene is TRBV5-1, the J gene TRBJ2-7, with TRBD1 matching 7 bases. The ends lost 0 bases at V and 2 bases at J; junction bases unmatched: 5. The CDR3 consists of 15 residues. Germline CDR1 reads SGHRS; CDR2 reads YFSETQ.

The table lists this clone with a few counts. The rearrangement uses TRBV28 and TRBJ1-1; maybe TRBD1 (6 bases). Trimming shortened V by 5 bases and J by 5 bases, and 21 bases separated the two germline ends. CDR3 length: 16 amino acids. Germline-derived CDR1 and CDR2 are MDHEN and SYDVKM. The DNA of the CDR3 is TGTGCCAGCAGTAGACCATTACAGGGCAGGAGAACTGAAGCTTTCTTT. It codes for CASSRPLQGRRTEAFF. Complete variable domain (other parts from reference TRBV28 and TRBJ1-1): DVKVTQSSRYLVKRTGEKVFLECVQDMDHENMFWYRQDPGLGLRLIYFSYDVKMKEKGDIPEGYSVSREKKERFSLILESASTNQTSMYLCASSRPLQGRRTEAFFGQGTRLTVV.

The CDR3 region has the DNA TGTGCCAGCAGTGTACGACAGGTTTCACTAGCCAAAAACATTCAGTACTTC. It encodes CASSVRQVSLAKNIQYF. The J gene is TRBJ2-4, the V gene TRBV6-1; TRBD1 is a possible D gene (6 bases). Trimming pared 4 bases from V and 0 bases from J, leaving 16 bases between. The CDR3 sequence is 17 residues long. Germline CDR1 and CDR2: MNHNS and SASEGT.

The gene calls are TRBV28 and TRBJ2-7, with D maybe TRBD1 (5 bases). V lost 2 bases and J lost 3, with 8 bases in between. The CDR3 sequence is 13 residues long. Germline V gene lookup returns CDR1 MDHEN and CDR2 SYDVKM. CDR3 amino acids: CASSLSRVYEQYF. The CDR3 region has the DNA TGTGCCAGCAGTTTAAGCAGGGTCTACGAGCAGTACTTC.

The J gene is TRBJ1-2, the V gene TRBV5-5, with TRBD1 identical over 9 bases. Germline V gene data show CDR1 as SGHKS and CDR2 as YYEKEE (reference sequence). The CDR3 covers 16 residues. After removal of 4 bases from V and 1 base from J, the junction contained 8 bases not matched to a gene. For the CDR3, the DNA is TGTGCCAGCAGCCAAGGACAGGGGATCCGTAACTATGGCTACACCTTC. It specifies CASSQGQGIRNYGYTF.